This paragraph reports one TCR beta chain. The antigen is undetermined. J was trimmed by 11 bases and V by 0 bases; bases with no gene match: 9. In germline, CDR1 is SGDLS, CDR2 YYNGEE. The CDR3 is made up of 15 amino acids. This specimen belongs to a study of cytomegalovirus exposure and HLA in healthy donors. General study results and limits: The authors considered a cluster of highly shared sequence variants likely to be a sequencing artifact. Indistinguishable V segments, including TRBV6-2 and TRBV6-3, were excluded.

PCR primers comprised 60 Vbeta and 13 Jbeta primers. Method: immunoSEQ multiplex PCR; TCRdb's copy keeps in-frame clones and lacks some. The sample carries more than 200,000 clones, around 76% recorded once. The specimen was PBMCs. This clonotype was obtained from a man aged 40-55 years in good health and CMV-seropositive. The chain links TRBV9 to TRBJ2-1; 9 bases map to TRBD2. For the CDR3, the DNA is TGTGCCAGCAGCGTAGCCGGGACTAGCAATAAGCAGCAGTTCTTC. Translating gives CASSVAGTSNKQQFF.